This TCR beta chain was captured by sequencing in a study of CD8 T cells in Susac syndrome. RNA, at roughly 0.45 to 1 ug, was reverse transcribed with random hexamers. TCRdb reprocessed the immunoSEQ multiplex PCR reads via MiXCR and lists one record per CDR3 protein. The repertoire holds around 150,000 distinct CDR3 sequences, with around 95% as singletons. Germline CDR1 reads SQVTM; CDR2 reads ANQGSEA. The length of the CDR3 is 14 residues. J was trimmed by 10 bases and V by 3 bases; bases with no gene match: 12. This receptor was identified in a human donor in good health. This chain connects TRBV29-1 to TRBJ2-1; 7 bases are shared with TRBD1. Sequenced material: CD4+ T cells from PBMCs. CDR3 region: CSVEVTGRVTEQFF. The CDR3 region has the DNA TGCAGCGTTGAGGTGACAGGGCGAGTAACCGAGCAGTTCTTC.